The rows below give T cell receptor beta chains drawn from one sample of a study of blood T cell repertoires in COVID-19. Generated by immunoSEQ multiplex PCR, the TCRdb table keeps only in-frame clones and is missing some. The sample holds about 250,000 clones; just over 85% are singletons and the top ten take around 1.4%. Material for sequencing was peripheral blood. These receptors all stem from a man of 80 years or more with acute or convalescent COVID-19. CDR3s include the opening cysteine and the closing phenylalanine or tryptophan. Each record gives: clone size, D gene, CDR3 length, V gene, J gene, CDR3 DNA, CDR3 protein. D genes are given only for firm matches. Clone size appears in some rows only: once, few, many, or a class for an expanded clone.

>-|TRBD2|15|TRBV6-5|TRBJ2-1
TGTGCCAGCAGGGGGGCTAGCGGGACTTGGAATGAGCAGTTCTTC
CASRGASGTWNEQFF
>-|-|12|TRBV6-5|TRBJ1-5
TGTGCCAGCAGCGGGGGGGGGTTGCCCCAGCATTTT
CASSGGGLPQHF
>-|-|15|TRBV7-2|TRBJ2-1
TGTGCCAGCAGCTTAGACTGGAGCTCCTACAATGAGCAGTTCTTC
CASSLDWSSYNEQFF
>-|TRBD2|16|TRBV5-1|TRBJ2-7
TGCGCCAGCAGCTTGGTTCTAGCGGGGGTGACCTACGAGCAGTACTTC
CASSLVLAGVTYEQYF
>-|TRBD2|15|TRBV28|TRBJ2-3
TGTGCCAGCAGCCCCCCAGCGGGAGGGCCAGATACGCAGTATTTT
CASSPPAGGPDTQYF
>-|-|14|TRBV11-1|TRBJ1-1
TGTGCCAGCAGCTTAAACAGGGTGGGCACTGAAGCTTTCTTT
CASSLNRVGTEAFF
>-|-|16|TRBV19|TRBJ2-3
TGTGCCAGTAGTACGTTAGCGGACCCAAGCACAGATACGCAGTATTTT
CASSTLADPSTDTQYF
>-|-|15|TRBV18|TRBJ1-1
TGTGCCAGCTCAGTTGGAGGTGGAAGTAACACTGAAGCTTTCTTT
CASSVGGGSNTEAFF
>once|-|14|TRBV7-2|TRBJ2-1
TGTGCCAGCAGCTTAGGCAGGGGCCAAAGAGAGCAGTTCTTC
CASSLGRGQREQFF
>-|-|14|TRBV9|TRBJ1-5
TGTGCCAGCAGCGTAGGAGGCGGCAATCAGCCCCAGCATTTT
CASSVGGGNQPQHF
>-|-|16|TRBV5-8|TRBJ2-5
TGTGCCAGCAGCAAAACGGGGGTGAGGGGCCAAGAGACCCAGTACTTC
CASSKTGVRGQETQYF
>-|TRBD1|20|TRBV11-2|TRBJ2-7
TGTGCCAGCAGCTTAGAGGGGGTAGGGGACAGGGAACCTTACTCCTACGAGCAGTACTTC
CASSLEGVGDREPYSYEQYF
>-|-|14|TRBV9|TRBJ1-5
TGTGCCAGCAGCGAGGGGGGGGACCATCAGCCCCAGCATTTT
CASSEGGDHQPQHF
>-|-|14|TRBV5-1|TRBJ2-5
TGCGCCAGCAGCTTGGCACAGGTCCAAGAGACCCAGTACTTC
CASSLAQVQETQYF
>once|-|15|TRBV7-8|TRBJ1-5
TGTGCCAGCAGCTTAGGAGACAGCCCTTATCAGCCCCAGCATTTT
CASSLGDSPYQPQHF
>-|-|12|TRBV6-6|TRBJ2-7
TGTGCCAGCAGAATGAGCACCTACGAGCAGTACTTC
CASRMSTYEQYF
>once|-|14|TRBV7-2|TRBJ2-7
TGTGCCAGCAGCGGGGGAGGAGGGGATTACGAGCAGTACTTC
CASSGGGGDYEQYF
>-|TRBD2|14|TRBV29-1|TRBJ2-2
TGCAGCGGATTAGCGGGAGTTGGCACCGGGGAGCTGTTTTTT
CSGLAGVGTGELFF
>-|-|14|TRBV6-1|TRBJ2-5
TGTGCCAGCAGTGAAGTCCGTTTGTCCGAGACCCAGTACTTC
CASSEVRLSETQYF
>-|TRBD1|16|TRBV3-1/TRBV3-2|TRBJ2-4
TGTGCCAGCAGCCAAGGAGCCGGGACAGGGGAAAACATTCAGTACTTC
CASSQGAGTGENIQYF
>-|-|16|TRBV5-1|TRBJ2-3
TGCGCCAGCAGCTACCGACTAGTAGGTGGGGCAGATACGCAGTATTTT
CASSYRLVGGADTQYF
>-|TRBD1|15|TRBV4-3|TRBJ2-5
TGCGCCAGCAGCAACTCAGGGGGTAGTCAAGAGACCCAGTACTTC
CASSNSGGSQETQYF
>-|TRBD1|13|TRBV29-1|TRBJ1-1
TGCAGCGTTGGGACAGGGGGAGACACTGAAGCTTTCTTT
CSVGTGGDTEAFF
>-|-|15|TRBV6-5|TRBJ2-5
TGTGCCAGCAGTTACTCGAGCCTACCCGGGGAGACCCAGTACTTC
CASSYSSLPGETQYF
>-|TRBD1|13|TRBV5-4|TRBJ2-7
TGTGCCAGCATGCGGGACAGGGGTTACGAGCAGTACTTC
CASMRDRGYEQYF
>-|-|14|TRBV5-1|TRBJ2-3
TGCGCCAGCAGCTTGAGAGCGGCCCTGGATACGCAGTATTTT
CASSLRAALDTQYF
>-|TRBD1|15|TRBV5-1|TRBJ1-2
TGCGCCAGCAGCCCCGGGACAGAAGGCTATTATGGCTACACCTTC
CASSPGTEGYYGYTF
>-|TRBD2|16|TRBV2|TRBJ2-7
TGTGCCAGCATTAGGCTAGCGGGAGACCACACCTACGAGCAGTACTTC
CASIRLAGDHTYEQYF
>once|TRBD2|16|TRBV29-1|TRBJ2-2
TGCAGCGTTCCAAGGACTAGCGGGAGGTTGACCGGGGAGCTGTTTTTT
CSVPRTSGRLTGELFF
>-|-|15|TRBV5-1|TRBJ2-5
TGCGCCAGCAGCTTGGGGCTCCAAGGGACTGAGACCCAGTACTTC
CASSLGLQGTETQYF
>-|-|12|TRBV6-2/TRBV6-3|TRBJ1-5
TGTGCCAGCAGTTACTTGATCGGGCCCCAGCATTTT
CASSYLIGPQHF
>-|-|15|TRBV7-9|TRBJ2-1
TGTGCCAGCAGCCGCGCGGGACAGAGCTACAATGAGCAGTTCTTC
CASSRAGQSYNEQFF
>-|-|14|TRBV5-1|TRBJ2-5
TGCGCCAGCAGCTCGAAGACAGCGCGAGAGACCCAGTACTTC
CASSSKTARETQYF
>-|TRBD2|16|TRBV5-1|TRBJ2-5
TGCGCCAGCATCCCAACGGGACTAGCGGGGAGGGAGACCCAGTACTTC
CASIPTGLAGRETQYF
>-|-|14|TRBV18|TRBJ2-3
TGTGCCAGCTCATCAGGATCTAGCACAGATACGCAGTATTTT
CASSSGSSTDTQYF
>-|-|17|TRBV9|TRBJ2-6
TGTGCCAGCAGCGTAGAGGGGACAAGCTCTGGGGCCAACGTCCTGACTTTC
CASSVEGTSSGANVLTF
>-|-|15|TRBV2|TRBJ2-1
TGTGCCAGCAGTGAGAGAATAGCGTCCTACAATGAGCAGTTCTTC
CASSERIASYNEQFF
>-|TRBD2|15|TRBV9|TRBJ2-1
TGTGCCAGCAGCGTTAATAGCGGGGCCTACAATGAGCAGTTCTTC
CASSVNSGAYNEQFF
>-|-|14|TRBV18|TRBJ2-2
TGTGCCAGCTCACCAGATACAGGGACCGGGGAGCTGTTTTTT
CASSPDTGTGELFF
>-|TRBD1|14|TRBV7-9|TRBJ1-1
TGTGCCAGCAGCGCCGGGACAGTGGTAATTGAAGCTTTCTTT
CASSAGTVVIEAFF
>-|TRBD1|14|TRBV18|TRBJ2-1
TGTGCCAGCTCACCAGGTGACAGGGGCGATGAGCAGTTCTTC
CASSPGDRGDEQFF
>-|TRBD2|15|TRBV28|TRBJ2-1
TGTGCCAGCAGGGGGGCTAGCGGGAGGGCCGGTGAGCAGTTCTTC
CASRGASGRAGEQFF
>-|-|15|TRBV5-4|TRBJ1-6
TGTGCCAGCAGCAGACAGCTCTCCTATAATTCACCCCTCCACTTT
CASSRQLSYNSPLHF
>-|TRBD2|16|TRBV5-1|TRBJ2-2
TGCGCCAGCAGAGCCCCGGGACTAGCGGACACCGGGGAGCTGTTTTTT
CASRAPGLADTGELFF
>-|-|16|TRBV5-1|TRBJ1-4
TGCGCCAGCAGCTTGGTTGGGGCCGCAACTAATGAAAAACTGTTTTTT
CASSLVGAATNEKLFF
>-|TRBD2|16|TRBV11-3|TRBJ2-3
TGTGCCAGCAGCCCGACGGCGGGAGGTGTAACGGATACGCAGTATTTT
CASSPTAGGVTDTQYF
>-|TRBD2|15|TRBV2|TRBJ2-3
TGTGCCAGCAGTGAAGAGCGGGGCCCCACAGATACGCAGTATTTT
CASSEERGPTDTQYF
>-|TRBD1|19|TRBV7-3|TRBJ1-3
TGTGCCAGCAGCTGGACAGGGACAGGGTTTCGTTTGAAAGGAAACACCATATATTTT
CASSWTGTGFRLKGNTIYF
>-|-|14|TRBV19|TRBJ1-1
TGTGCCAGTAGTGATCCAGGGAAGAACACTGAAGCTTTCTTT
CASSDPGKNTEAFF
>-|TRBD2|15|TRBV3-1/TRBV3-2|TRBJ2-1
TGTGCCAGCAGACCTTTTGCGGGAGGTTACAATGAGCAGTTCTTC
CASRPFAGGYNEQFF